This T cell receptor (beta chain) was documented in a study of control samples from healthy donors and cancer patients. V lost 10 bases to trimming and J lost 4 bases, with 14 bases between them. Germline CDR1 is MNHEY and CDR2 is SVGAGI. The CDR3 has 13 amino acids. The protocol was immunoSEQ multiplex PCR, while the TCRdb copy is restricted to in-frame clones and leaves out a portion. Of 150,000 to 200,000 clones listed, approximately 90% are singletons. Sequencing used blood. The receptor comes from a man aged 25-45 years in good health. The chain links TRBV6-5 to TRBJ1-5; D is perhaps TRBD1 (6 bases). The CDR3 protein is CATTGGPNQPQHF. The CDR3 DNA sequence: TGTGCCACCACTGGGGGGCCAAATCAGCCCCAGCATTTT.